The rows below give T cell receptor beta chains drawn from one sample of a study of T cells in Graves' hyperthyroidism and ophthalmopathy. TCRdb processed the multiplex PCR reads anew with MiXCR; each CDR3 protein has one entry. The sample consists of some 510,000 distinct CDR3 sequences, about 20% of them appearing once. The sample was blood. These receptors all come from a man aged 18 to 29 with Graves' hyperthyroidism. CDR3s include the opening cysteine and the closing phenylalanine or tryptophan. D genes are given only for firm matches. Part of the rows lack a size; the others show once, few, many or a class for expanded clones.

j_call v_call clone_size d_call cdr3_nt cdr3_aa
TRBJ2-5 TRBV25-1 many NA TGTGCCAGCACTGGCGCTCTTGGGGAGACCCAGTACTTC CASTGALGETQYF
TRBJ2-3 TRBV12-3/TRBV12-4 NA NA TGTGCCAGCAGGCCCCAGGGGAAATGGGATACGCAGTATTTT CASRPQGKWDTQYF
TRBJ1-6 TRBV6-1 few TRBD1 TGTGCCAGCAGGCCCCTGGACAGGGGTCATTCACCCCTCCACTTT CASRPLDRGHSPLHF
TRBJ2-2 TRBV19 many TRBD1 TGTGCCAGTAGTATATCATGGGGACAGGACACCGGGGAGCTGTTTTTT CASSISWGQDTGELFF
TRBJ2-7 TRBV28 NA TRBD1 TGTGCCAGCAGTTTCATCTTGACAGGGGGCAGTTACGAGCAGTACTTC CASSFILTGGSYEQYF
TRBJ2-7 TRBV6-1 NA TRBD2 TGTGCCAGCAGACCAACTAGCGTAAGCTCCTACGAGCAGTACTTC CASRPTSVSSYEQYF
TRBJ2-7 TRBV12-3/TRBV12-4 many TRBD1 TGTGCCAGCAGCCAGACAGGGGGCCGGGACGAGCAGTACTTC CASSQTGGRDEQYF
TRBJ2-4 TRBV10-3 NA NA TGTGCCATCAGTGATCCTTGGGGGATAGAAAACATTCAGTACTTC CAISDPWGIENIQYF
TRBJ2-4 TRBV6-1 many TRBD1 TGTGCCAGCAGTGAAGGGACAGGGGCAAATCATCTAGCCAAAAACATTCAGTACTTC CASSEGTGANHLAKNIQYF
TRBJ2-2 TRBV7-8 NA TRBD2 TGTGCCAGCAGCATTAGGCGTATAGCGGGGAGGACCGGGGAGCTGTTTTTT CASSIRRIAGRTGELFF